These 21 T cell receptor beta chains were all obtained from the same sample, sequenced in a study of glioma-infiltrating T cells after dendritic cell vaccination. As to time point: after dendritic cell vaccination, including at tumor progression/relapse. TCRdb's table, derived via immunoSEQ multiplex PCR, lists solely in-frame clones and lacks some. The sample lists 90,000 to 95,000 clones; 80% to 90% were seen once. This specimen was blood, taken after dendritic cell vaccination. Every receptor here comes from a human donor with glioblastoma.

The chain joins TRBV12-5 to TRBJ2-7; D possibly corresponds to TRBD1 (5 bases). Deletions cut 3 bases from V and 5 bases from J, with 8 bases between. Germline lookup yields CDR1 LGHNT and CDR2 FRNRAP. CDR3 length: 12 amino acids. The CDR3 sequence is CASGLGRDEQYF. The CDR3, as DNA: TGTGCTAGTGGTTTAGGCAGGGACGAGCAGTACTTC.

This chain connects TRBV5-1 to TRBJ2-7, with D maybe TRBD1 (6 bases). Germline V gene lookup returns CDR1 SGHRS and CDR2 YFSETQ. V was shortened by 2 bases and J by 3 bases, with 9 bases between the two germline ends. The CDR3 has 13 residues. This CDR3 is CASSLGDNYEQYV. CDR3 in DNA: TGCGCCAGCAGCTTAGGGGACAACTACGAGCAGTACGTC.

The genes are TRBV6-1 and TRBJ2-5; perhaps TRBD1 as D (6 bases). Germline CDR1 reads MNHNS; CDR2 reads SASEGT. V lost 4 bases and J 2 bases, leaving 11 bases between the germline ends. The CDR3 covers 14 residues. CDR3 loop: CASSVNRAQETQYF. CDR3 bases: TGTGCCAGCAGTGTAAACAGGGCTCAAGAGACCCAGTACTTC.

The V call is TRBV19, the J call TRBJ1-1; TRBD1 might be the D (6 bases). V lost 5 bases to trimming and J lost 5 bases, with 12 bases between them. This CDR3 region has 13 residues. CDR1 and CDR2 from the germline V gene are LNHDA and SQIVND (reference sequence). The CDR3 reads CASSPQGVTEAFF. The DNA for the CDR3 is TGTGCCAGTAGTCCACAGGGAGTTACTGAAGCTTTCTTT.

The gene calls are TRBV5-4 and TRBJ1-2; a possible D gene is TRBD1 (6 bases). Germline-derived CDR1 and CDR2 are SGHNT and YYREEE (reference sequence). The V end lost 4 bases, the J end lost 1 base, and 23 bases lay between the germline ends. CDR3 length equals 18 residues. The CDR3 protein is CASSPIGQGRVVNYGYTF. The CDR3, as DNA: TGTGCCAGCAGCCCTATTGGGCAGGGGAGGGTTGTTAACTATGGCTACACCTTC.

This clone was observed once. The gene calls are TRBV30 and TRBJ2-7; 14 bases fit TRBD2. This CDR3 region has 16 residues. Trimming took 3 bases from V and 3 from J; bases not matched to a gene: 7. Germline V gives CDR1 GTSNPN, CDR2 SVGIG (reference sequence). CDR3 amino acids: CAWRPGTSGRGYEQYV. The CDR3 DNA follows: TGTGCCTGGAGGCCCGGGACTAGCGGGAGAGGCTACGAGCAGTACGTC.

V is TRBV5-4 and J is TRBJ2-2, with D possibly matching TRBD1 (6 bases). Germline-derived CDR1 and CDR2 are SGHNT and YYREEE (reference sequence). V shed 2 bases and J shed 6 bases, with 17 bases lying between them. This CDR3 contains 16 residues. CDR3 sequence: CASSFSRGSRSGELFF. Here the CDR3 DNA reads TGTGCCAGCAGCTTCTCCAGGGGTTCGAGGTCCGGGGAGCTGTTTTTT.

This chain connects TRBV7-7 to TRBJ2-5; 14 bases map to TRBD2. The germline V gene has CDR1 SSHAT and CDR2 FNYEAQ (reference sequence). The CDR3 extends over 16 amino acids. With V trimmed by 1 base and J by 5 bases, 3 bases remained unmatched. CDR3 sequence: CASSLGLAGGPETQYF. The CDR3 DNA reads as TGTGCCAGCAGCTTAGGACTAGCGGGGGGGCCGGAGACCCAGTACTTC.

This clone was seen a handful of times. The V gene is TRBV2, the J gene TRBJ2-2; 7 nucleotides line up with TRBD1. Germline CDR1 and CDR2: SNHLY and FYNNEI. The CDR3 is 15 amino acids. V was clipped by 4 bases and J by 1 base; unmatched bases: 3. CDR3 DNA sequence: TGTGCCAGCAGTGGCCGGACAGGGAACACCGGGGAGCTGTTTTTT. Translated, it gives CASSGRTGNTGELFF.

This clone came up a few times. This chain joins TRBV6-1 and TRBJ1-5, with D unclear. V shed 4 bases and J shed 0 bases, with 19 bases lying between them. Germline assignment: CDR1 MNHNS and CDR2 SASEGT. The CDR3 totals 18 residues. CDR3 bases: TGTGCCAGCAGTGCTAGGCCCTCCCCAATGTATAGCAATCAGCCCCAGCATTTT. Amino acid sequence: CASSARPSPMYSNQPQHF.

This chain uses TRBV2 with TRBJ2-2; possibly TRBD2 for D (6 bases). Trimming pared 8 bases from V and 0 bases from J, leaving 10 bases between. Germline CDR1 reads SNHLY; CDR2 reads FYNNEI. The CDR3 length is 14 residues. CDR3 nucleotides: TGTGCCAGCCGCGGCGGGACGAACACCGGGGAGCTGTTTTTT. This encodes CASRGGTNTGELFF.

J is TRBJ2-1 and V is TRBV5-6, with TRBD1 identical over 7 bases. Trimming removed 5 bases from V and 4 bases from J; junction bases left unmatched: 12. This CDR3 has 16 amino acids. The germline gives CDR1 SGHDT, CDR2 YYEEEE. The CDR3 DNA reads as TGTGCCAGCAGGGATACACAGGGGTTTGGGTACAATGAGCAGTTCTTC. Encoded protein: CASRDTQGFGYNEQFF.

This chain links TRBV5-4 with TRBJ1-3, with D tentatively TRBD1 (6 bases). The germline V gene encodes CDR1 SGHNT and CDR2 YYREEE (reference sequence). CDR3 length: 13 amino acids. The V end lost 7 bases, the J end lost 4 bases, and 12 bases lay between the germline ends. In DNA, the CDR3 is TGTGCCAGCGGGGACATCGGAGGAAACACCATATATTTT. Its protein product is CASGDIGGNTIYF.

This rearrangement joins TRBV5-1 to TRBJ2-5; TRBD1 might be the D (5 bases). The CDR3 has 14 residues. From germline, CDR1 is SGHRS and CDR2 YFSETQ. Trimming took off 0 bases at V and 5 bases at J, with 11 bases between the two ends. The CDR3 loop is CASSLGGYRETQYF. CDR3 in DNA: TGCGCCAGCAGCTTGGGGGGTTACAGGGAGACCCAGTACTTC.

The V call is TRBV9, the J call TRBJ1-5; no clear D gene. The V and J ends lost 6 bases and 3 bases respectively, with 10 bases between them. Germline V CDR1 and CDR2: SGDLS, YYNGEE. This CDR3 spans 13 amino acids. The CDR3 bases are TGTGCCAGCAATGCCCAGGACAATCAGCCCCAGCATTTT. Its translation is CASNAQDNQPQHF. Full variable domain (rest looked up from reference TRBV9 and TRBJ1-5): DSGVTQTPKHLITATGQRVTLRCSPRSGDLSVYWYQQSLDQGLQFLIQYYNGEERAKGNILERFSAQQFPDLHSELNLSSLELGDSALYFCASNAQDNQPQHFGDGTRLSIL.

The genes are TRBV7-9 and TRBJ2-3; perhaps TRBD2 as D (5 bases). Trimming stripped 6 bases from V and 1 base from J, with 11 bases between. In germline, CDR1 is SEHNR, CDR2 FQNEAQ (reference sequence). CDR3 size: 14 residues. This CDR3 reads CASRSTGGTDTQYF. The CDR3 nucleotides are TGTGCCAGCAGATCCACCGGGGGCACAGATACGCAGTATTTT.

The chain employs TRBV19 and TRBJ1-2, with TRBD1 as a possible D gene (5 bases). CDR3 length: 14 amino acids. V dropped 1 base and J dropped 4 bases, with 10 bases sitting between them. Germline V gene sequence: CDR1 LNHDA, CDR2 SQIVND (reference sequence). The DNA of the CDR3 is TGTGCCAGTAGTATAGCAGGGTACGTCTATGGCTACACCTTC. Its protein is CASSIAGYVYGYTF.

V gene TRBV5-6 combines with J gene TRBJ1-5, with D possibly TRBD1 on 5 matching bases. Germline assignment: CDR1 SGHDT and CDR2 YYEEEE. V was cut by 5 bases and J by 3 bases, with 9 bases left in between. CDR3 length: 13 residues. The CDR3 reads CASSQGFNQPQHF. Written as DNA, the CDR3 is TGTGCCAGCAGTCAGGGTTTCAATCAGCCCCAGCATTTT.

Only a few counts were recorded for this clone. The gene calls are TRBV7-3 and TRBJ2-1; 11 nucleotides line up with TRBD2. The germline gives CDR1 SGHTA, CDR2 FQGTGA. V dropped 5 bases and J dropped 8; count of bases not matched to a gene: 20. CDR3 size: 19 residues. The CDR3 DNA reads TGTGCCAGCAGCCCGAGCTTAGCGGGAGGGCCAAGGGGGTATGATGAGCAGTTCTTC. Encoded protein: CASSPSLAGGPRGYDEQFF.

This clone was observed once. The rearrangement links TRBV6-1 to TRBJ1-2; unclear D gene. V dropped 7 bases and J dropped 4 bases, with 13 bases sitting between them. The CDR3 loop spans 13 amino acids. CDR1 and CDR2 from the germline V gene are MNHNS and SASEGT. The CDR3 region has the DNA TGTGCCAGCACCCAGGAAGAACGCTATGGCTACACCTTC. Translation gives CASTQEERYGYTF.

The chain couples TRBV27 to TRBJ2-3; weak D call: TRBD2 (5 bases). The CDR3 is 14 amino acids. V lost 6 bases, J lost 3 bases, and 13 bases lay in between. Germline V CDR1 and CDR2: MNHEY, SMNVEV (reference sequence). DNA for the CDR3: TGTGCCAGCAGAGAATCCGGGGTTACAGATACGCAGTATTTT. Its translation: CASRESGVTDTQYF.